This TCR beta chain is from a study of a mutant IDH1 vaccine in newly diagnosed glioma listed by TCRdb under 2021. Study-level background: Patients were given eight vaccinations, in weeks 1, 3, 5, 7, 11, 15, 19 and 23, which matched visits V03 through V10. Vaccination started 4-6 weeks after radiotherapy alone, or was given together with temozolomide cycles in the groups whose treatment included chemotherapy. Of the approximately 30 treated patients, 62.5% were male and approximately 38% were female, and the mean age was 40.4 years. Prior to enrollment, patients had been given standard therapy consisting of radiotherapy alone, temozolomide alone, or radiochemotherapy with temozolomide, with the combination given to most patients. Peripheral blood was collected at six visits: V03 (baseline), V05, V07, V10, V12 and V13. For exploratory analyses, roughly 25 treated patients had longitudinal TCRB deep sequencing done wherever samples were available.

Study-wide findings and limitations: Immune responses induced by the vaccine were seen in approximately 92% of patients across multiple MHC alleles. No apparent relationship was observed between pseudoprogression and alterations in the top peripheral T cell clonotypes detected by TCRB sequencing. The authors noted that analyses of patient blood samples could not be reproduced because of sample limitations. PBMC samples for TCRB deep sequencing were selected based on availability.

Comment on this clone: Its antigen specificity is not known. Per-nucleotide qualities are absent, and no much larger clonotype sits a single base away.

The protocol used for the library was the immunoSEQ multiplex PCR assay. Rearranged TCR beta chain sequences were amplified using the hsTCRB Kit according to the manufacturer's protocol. Sequencing of TCRB libraries was carried out on an Illumina MiSeq. In the authors' own workflow: The kit vendor's proprietary platform handled demultiplexing, trimming and gene mapping. The source is immuneACCESS, and TCRdb retained only in-frame sequences with V and J called. Part of the clones is not carried over; for the studies checked, unresolved V genes explain less than half of this, and the remainder is unexplained. V and J calls and clone size follow that table, whereas D and trimming were derived from the DNA. The sample records tens of thousands of clones, roughly 80% of which are singletons. The top ten clones comprise approximately 25% of the sample. This specimen's time point label, per the study, means: week 5, during vaccination. A 20-mer mutant IDH1 peptide at 300 micrograms in Montanide made up each vaccine dose, which was injected subcutaneously together with topical imiquimod. Donors had newly diagnosed WHO grade 3 or 4 IDH1-mutant astrocytomas with loss of nuclear ATRX. The samples were drawn from NOA16, a multicentre, single-arm, open-label phase I trial in Germany that tested a mutant IDH1 peptide vaccine in humans for the first time. Genomic DNA for TCRB sequencing was isolated from EDTA blood with the DNeasy Blood and Tissue Kit.

Via the germline V gene, CDR1 is SNHLY and CDR2 FYNNEI. V and J are truncated by 2 bases and 4 bases respectively, leaving an intervening sequence of 14 bases. The CDR3 spans 15 residues, from the cysteine through the phenylalanine. Just CDR3 DNA is preserved here, 45 bases in frame from base 1. Sequenced here: PBMCs, sampled from a glioma patient whose treatment included an IDH1 peptide vaccine. The rearrangement joined TRBV2 to TRBJ1-2, with a tentative D gene TRBD1 over 5 matching bases. The receptor comes from a man between 25 and 39 years old with glioma. The nucleotide sequence is given as TGTGCCAGCAGTGAACAGGGCACTGGGGGCTATGGCTACACCTTC. Its coded protein is CASSEQGTGGYGYTF.